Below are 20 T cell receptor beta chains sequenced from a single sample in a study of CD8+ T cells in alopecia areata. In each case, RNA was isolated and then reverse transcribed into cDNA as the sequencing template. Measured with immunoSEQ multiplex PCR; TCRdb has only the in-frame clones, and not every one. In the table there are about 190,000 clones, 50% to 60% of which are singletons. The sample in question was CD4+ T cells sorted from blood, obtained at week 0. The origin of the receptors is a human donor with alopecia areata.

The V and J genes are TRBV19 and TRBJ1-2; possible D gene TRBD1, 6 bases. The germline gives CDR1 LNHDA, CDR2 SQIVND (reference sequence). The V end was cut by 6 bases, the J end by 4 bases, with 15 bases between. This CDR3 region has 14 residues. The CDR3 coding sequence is TGTGCCAGTAGCCGATCCGGGACAACCTATGGCTACACCTTC. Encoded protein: CASSRSGTTYGYTF.

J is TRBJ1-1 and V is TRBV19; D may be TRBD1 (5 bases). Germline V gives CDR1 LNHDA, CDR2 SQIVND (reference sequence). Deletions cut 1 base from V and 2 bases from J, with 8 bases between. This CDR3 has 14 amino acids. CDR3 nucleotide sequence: TGTGCCAGTAGTATAGCAGGGACTAACACTGAAGCTTTCTTT. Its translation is CASSIAGTNTEAFF.

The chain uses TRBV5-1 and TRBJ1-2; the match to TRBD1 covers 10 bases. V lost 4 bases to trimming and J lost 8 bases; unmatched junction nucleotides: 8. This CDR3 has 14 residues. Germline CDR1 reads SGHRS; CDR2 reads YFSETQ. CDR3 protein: CASSGGQGRSGYTF. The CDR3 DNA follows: TGCGCCAGCAGCGGGGGACAGGGGAGAAGCGGCTACACCTTC.

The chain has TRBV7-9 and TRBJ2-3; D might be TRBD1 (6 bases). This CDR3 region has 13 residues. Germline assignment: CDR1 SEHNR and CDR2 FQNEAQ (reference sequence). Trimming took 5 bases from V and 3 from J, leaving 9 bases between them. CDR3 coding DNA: TGTGCCAGCAGCGGGACACCTACAGATACGCAGTATTTT. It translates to CASSGTPTDTQYF.

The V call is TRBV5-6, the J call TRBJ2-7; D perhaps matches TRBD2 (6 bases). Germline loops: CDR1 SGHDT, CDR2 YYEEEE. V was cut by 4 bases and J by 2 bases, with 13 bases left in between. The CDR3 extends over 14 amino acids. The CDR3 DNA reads TGTGCCAGCAGCAGACTAGACCTGCCCTACGAGCAGTACTTC. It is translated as CASSRLDLPYEQYF.

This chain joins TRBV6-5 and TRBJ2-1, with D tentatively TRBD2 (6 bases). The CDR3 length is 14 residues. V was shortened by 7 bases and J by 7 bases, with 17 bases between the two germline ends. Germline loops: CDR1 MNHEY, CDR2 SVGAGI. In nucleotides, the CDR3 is TGTGCCAGCACCTCGGGGGTCCATACAAATGAGCAGTTCTTC. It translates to CASTSGVHTNEQFF.

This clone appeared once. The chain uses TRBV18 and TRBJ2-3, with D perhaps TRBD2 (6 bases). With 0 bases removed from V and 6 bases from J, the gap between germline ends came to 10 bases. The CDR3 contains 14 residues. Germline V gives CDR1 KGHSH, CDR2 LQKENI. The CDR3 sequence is CASSPPGTRDTQYF. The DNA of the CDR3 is TGTGCCAGCTCACCACCGGGGACTCGGGATACGCAGTATTTT.

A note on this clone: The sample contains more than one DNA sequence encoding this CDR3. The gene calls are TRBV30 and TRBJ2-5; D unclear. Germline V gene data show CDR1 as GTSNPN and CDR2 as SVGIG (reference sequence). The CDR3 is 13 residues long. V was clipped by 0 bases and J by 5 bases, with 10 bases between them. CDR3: CAWSVRGRETQYF. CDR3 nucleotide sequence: TGTGCCTGGAGTGTACGCGGCCGGGAGACCCAGTACTTC.

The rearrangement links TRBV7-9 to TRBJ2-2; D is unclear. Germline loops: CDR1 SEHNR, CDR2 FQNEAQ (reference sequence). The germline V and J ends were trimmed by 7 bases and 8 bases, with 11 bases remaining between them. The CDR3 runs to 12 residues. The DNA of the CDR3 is TGTGCCAGCACCCCTTCGAGGGGGGAGCTGTTTTTT. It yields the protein CASTPSRGELFF. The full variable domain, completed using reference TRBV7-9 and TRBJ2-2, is DTGVSQNPRHKITKRGQNVTFRCDPISEHNRLYWYRQTLGQGPEFLTYFQNEAQLEKSRLLSDRFSAERPKGSFSTLEIQRTEQGDSAMYLCASTPSRGELFFGEGSRLTVL.

The CDR3 is CASSPSGDTEAFF. In DNA, the CDR3 is TGTGCCAGCTCACCTTCGGGGGACACTGAAGCTTTCTTT. The rearrangement joins TRBV18 to TRBJ1-1, with D possibly matching TRBD1 (5 bases). CDR3 length: 13 residues. Trimming removed 3 bases from V and 3 bases from J, with 8 bases in between. Germline V gene sequence: CDR1 KGHSH, CDR2 LQKENI.

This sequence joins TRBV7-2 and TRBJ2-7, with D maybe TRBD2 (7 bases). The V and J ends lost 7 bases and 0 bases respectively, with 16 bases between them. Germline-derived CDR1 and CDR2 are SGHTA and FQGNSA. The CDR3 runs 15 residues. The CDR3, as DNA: TGTGCCAGCACCCTAGGGGGGGAGGGCTCCTACGAGCAGTACTTC. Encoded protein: CASTLGGEGSYEQYF.

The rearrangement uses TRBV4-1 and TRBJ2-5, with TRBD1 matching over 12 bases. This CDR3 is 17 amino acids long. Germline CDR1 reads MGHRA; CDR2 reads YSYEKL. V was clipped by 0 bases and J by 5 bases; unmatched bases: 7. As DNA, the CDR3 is TGCGCCAGCAGCCAAGATGGGACAGGGGGCGTTATGGAGACCCAGTACTTC. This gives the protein CASSQDGTGGVMETQYF.

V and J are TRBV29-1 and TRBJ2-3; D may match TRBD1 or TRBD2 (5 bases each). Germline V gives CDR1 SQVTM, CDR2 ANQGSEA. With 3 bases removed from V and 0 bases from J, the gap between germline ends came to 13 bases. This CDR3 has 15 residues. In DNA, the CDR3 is TGCAGCGTTGACCTCCGGGGACCAAGCACAGATACGCAGTATTTT. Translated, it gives CSVDLRGPSTDTQYF.

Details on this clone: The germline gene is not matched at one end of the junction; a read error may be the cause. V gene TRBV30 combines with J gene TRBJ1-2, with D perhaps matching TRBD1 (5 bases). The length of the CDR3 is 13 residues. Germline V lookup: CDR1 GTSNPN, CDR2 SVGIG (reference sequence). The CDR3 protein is CAWMRGITYGHTF. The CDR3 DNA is TGTGCCTGGATGCGGGGGATTACCTATGGCCACACCTTC.

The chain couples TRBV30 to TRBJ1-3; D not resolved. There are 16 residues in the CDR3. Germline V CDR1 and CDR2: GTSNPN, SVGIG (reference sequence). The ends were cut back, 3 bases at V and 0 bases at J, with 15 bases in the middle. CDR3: CAWRPAGYTSGNTIYF. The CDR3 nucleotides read TGTGCCTGGAGGCCCGCGGGGTATACCTCTGGAAACACCATATATTTT.

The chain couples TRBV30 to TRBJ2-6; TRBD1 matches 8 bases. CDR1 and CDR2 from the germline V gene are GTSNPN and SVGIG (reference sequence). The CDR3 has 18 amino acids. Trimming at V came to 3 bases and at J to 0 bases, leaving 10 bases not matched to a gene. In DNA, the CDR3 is TGTGCCTGGAGGAGGGACAGGAGGGCAGTCTCTGGGGCCAACGTCCTGACTTTC. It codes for CAWRRDRRAVSGANVLTF. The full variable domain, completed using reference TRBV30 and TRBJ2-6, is SQTIHQWPATLVQPVGSPLSLECTVEGTSNPNLYWYRQAAGRGLQLLFYSVGIGQISSEVPQNLSASRPQDRQFILSSKKLLLSDSGFYLCAWRRDRRAVSGANVLTFGAGSRLTVL.

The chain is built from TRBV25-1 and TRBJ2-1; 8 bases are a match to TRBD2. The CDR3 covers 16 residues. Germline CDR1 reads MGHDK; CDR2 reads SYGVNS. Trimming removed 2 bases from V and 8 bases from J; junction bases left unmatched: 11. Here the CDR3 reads CASSEQLAEAGYEQFF. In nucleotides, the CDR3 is TGTGCCAGCAGTGAACAACTAGCGGAGGCAGGGTATGAGCAGTTCTTC.

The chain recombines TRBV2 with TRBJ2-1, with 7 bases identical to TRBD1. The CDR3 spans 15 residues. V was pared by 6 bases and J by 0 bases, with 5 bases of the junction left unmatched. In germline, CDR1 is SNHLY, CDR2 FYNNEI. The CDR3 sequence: CASRQDRSSYNEQFF. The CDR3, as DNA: TGTGCCAGCAGACAGGACAGGAGCTCCTACAATGAGCAGTTCTTC. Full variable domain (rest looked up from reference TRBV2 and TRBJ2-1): EPEVTQTPSHQVTQMGQEVILRCVPISNHLYFYWYRQILGQKVEFLVSFYNNEISEKSEIFDDQFSVERPDGSNFTLKIRSTKLEDSAMYFCASRQDRSSYNEQFFGPGTRLTVL.

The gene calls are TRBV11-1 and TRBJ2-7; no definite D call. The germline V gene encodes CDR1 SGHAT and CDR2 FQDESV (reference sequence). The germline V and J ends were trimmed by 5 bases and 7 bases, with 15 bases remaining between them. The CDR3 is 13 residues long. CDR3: CASSVRARGEQYF. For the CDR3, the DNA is TGTGCCAGCAGCGTCCGGGCCCGTGGTGAGCAGTACTTC.

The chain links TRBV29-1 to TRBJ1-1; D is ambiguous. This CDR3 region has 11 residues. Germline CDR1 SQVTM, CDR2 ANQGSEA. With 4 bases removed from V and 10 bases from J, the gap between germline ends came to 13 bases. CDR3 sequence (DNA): TGCAGCGTTGTAGGGTACAGCGGAGCTTTCTTT. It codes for CSVVGYSGAFF.